This TCR beta chain was sequenced in a study of post-analysis software for immune sequencing data. Across the whole study: Secondary progressive, relapsing-remitting and progressive-relapsing multiple sclerosis were among the included disease courses.

TCR beta libraries were prepared from cDNA with unique molecular identifiers. T cells numbering about 0.95 to 10 million gave rise to around 460,000 cDNA molecules. One entry per CDR3 protein results from TCRdb running MiXCR on the PCR reads. The sample lists some 690,000 distinct CDR3 sequences; approximately 59% were seen once. A word on this clonotype: Its specificity is unknown.

Study-wide results and caveats: For normalized Chao1 diversity, multiple sclerosis patients scored significantly lower than controls did. Batch-matched samples strongly co-clustered by F measure.

This TCR was sampled from a girl aged 2-10 years with multiple sclerosis. Sequenced input: blood.

CDR3 nucleotides: TGTGCCAGCAGCTTTGACGGGGCGTCCCGCCAAGAGACCCAGTACTTC. Protein sequence: CASSFDGASRQETQYF. The chain employs TRBV7-9 and TRBJ2-5; either TRBD1 or TRBD2 may fit D (5 bases each). The V end was cut by 3 bases, the J end by 1 base, with 15 bases between. The germline V gene has CDR1 SEHNR and CDR2 FQNEAQ (reference sequence). The CDR3 covers 16 residues. The entire variable domain, with the rest obtained from reference TRBV7-9 and TRBJ2-5, is as follows: DTGVSQNPRHKITKRGQNVTFRCDPISEHNRLYWYRQTLGQGPEFLTYFQNEAQLEKSRLLSDRFSAERPKGSFSTLEIQRTEQGDSAMYLCASSFDGASRQETQYFGPGTRLLVL.